This is a list of T cell receptor beta chains from one sample in a study of T-cell memory formation after mild COVID-19. TCRdb re-called the 5' RACE reads through MiXCR, storing one row per CDR3 protein. The profile shows 450,000 to 700,000 distinct CDR3 sequences, roughly 18% of them singletons. Sequenced sample: PBMCs or a T cell subset sorted from them (not recorded which). The receptors shown here come from an adult woman who had mild COVID-19 (a few samples of this study predate the infection). Cell type and time point are not known. Each CDR3 is given without its conserved first and last residue. D genes are given only for firm matches. Clone size, where shown, is once, few, many, or a class for clones that have expanded.

V	D	J	size	CDR3
TRBV2	NA	TRBJ1-6	few	ASSPGHRNSPLH
TRBV5-1	TRBD1	TRBJ2-7	NA	ASSTGTGLREQY
TRBV2	NA	TRBJ2-7	few	ATEGTGTSYEQY
TRBV7-6	TRBD2	TRBJ2-1	NA	ASSLVTSGGPYNEQF
TRBV20-1	NA	TRBJ2-5	few	SARGQTTGTSWETQY
TRBV10-3	TRBD2	TRBJ2-7	NA	AIRHSGKNYEQY
TRBV5-5	NA	TRBJ2-1	NA	DSSLSKNEQF
TRBV12-3/TRBV12-4	NA	TRBJ2-1	NA	ASSSLAIGQF
TRBV2	NA	TRBJ1-1	NA	ASSEVGQHSEAF
TRBV7-9	NA	TRBJ2-1	NA	ASSSGTKNEQF
TRBV20-1	NA	TRBJ2-5	NA	SAPDSGETQY
TRBV20-1	TRBD1	TRBJ2-7	NA	SAPRTGVNYEQY
TRBV4-1	NA	TRBJ2-3	few	ASSQGSGIADTQY
TRBV7-2	NA	TRBJ1-2	few	ASSSLSTGNYGYT
TRBV21-1	NA	TRBJ2-7	few	ASSLNFCRDYEQY
TRBV20-1	NA	TRBJ2-7	NA	SASVGSTPYEQY
TRBV24-1	NA	TRBJ2-4	NA	ATSIRGGLAKNIQY
TRBV12-3/TRBV12-4	TRBD2	TRBJ2-5	NA	ASSLRIAGALLTETQY
TRBV29-1	NA	TRBJ2-7	few	SVEDDGYEQY
TRBV5-1	NA	TRBJ1-1	NA	ASSMEREKAAF
TRBV12-3/TRBV12-4	NA	TRBJ2-7	NA	ASSLALPGPKNEQY
TRBV5-1	TRBD1	TRBJ2-7	NA	ASSGQGAGYEQY
TRBV7-2	TRBD2	TRBJ2-7	few	ASTLGVGLASYEQY
TRBV15	NA	TRBJ2-1	few	ATASGTSRNEQF
TRBV9	NA	TRBJ2-1	few	ASSVEEGAINEQF
TRBV20-1	TRBD1	TRBJ1-2	NA	SAPGQGAAIGGYT
TRBV20-1	NA	TRBJ2-5	NA	SAPWTDEETQY
TRBV6-5	TRBD2	TRBJ2-7	NA	ASSHWTSGASSYEQY
TRBV25-1	TRBD2	TRBJ2-7	NA	ASSSGRYYEQY
TRBV5-1	NA	TRBJ1-3	few	ASSFDRDSGNTIY
TRBV6-5	NA	TRBJ1-6	few	ASSASDSATSPLH
TRBV12-3/TRBV12-4	TRBD2	TRBJ2-2	NA	ASRPLAGVTGELF
TRBV7-6	NA	TRBJ2-1	many	ASSLDPGQPVGYNEQF
TRBV7-6	TRBD1	TRBJ2-7	NA	ASSLPSGTVLGEQY
TRBV5-8	NA	TRBJ2-5	many	ASSLGQLETQY
TRBV20-1	TRBD2	TRBJ2-7	few	SASGAGHSYEQY
TRBV9	TRBD2	TRBJ2-1	few	ASSTGLAGDADEQF
TRBV20-1	NA	TRBJ1-1	NA	SATRTLNTEAF
TRBV18	NA	TRBJ1-2	many	ASSHPGRDYGYT
TRBV12-3/TRBV12-4	TRBD2	TRBJ2-7	NA	ASSLYGGARDEQY
TRBV7-4	NA	TRBJ1-5	few	ASSARQEEQPQH
TRBV6-6	TRBD1	TRBJ1-2	NA	ASSAQSGTGVRGYT
TRBV29-1	TRBD2	TRBJ2-1	few	SARLAERYNEQF
TRBV29-1	TRBD1	TRBJ1-1	NA	SVVTGSPEAF
TRBV7-9	NA	TRBJ1-1	NA	ASSLGGARFTEAF
TRBV19	NA	TRBJ1-2	NA	ASSIQGTYGYT
TRBV19	NA	TRBJ2-1	few	ASSIGGPNEQF
TRBV6-2/TRBV6-3	NA	TRBJ1-1	NA	ASRSVRGYTEAF
TRBV25-1	TRBD1	TRBJ1-2	NA	ASSDPGTGTNGYT
TRBV12-3/TRBV12-4	NA	TRBJ2-5	few	ASSLRRLETQY
TRBV10-3	NA	TRBJ2-3	NA	AISEGSPAGTDTQY
TRBV5-1	NA	TRBJ1-1	few	ASSLKTAMNTEAF
TRBV20-1	TRBD1	TRBJ2-7	few	SALTGTGSYEQY
TRBV20-1	NA	TRBJ2-5	few	SASASGDQAPGTQY
TRBV20-1	TRBD1	TRBJ2-7	NA	SAGQGDIEPY
TRBV7-6	NA	TRBJ2-7	NA	ASSLDGGAADEQY
TRBV2	NA	TRBJ2-7	few	ASSASGIGSSYEQY
TRBV4-1	NA	TRBJ2-7	NA	ASSQDTSEYEQY
TRBV9	TRBD2	TRBJ2-1	few	ASSVLGVSGGNEQF